This paragraph reports one T cell receptor (beta chain). Its matching antigen is unknown. The approximately 120-subject validation cohort, separate from the approximately 630-subject first cohort, included the donors. Sequencing was performed with immunoSEQ multiplex PCR; in TCRdb, only in-frame clones are kept and a portion is missing. The table has some 74,000 clones, more than 85% seen once. The record originates from a study of cytomegalovirus exposure and HLA in healthy donors. Germline CDR1 is SGHAT and CDR2 is FQDESV (reference sequence). The V gene end was trimmed by 6 bases and the J gene end by 5 bases; junction bases not matched to a gene: 4. The CDR3 loop spans 14 amino acids. Broader study findings: In vitro data verified a few CMV-associated chains as specific for CMV antigens.

Source material: PBMCs. The rearrangement uses TRBV11-1 and TRBJ1-4; 9 nucleotides agree with TRBD1. This receptor was obtained from a woman in her 30s in good health and CMV-seronegative. The CDR3 nucleotides are TGTGCCAGCAGTTTTGACAGGGGGAATGAAAAACTGTTTTTT. Encoded protein: CASSFDRGNEKLFF.